This TCR beta chain was retrieved from a study of blood T cell repertoires in COVID-19. Looking at the study overall: PBMCs, B-cell-depleted T cells, or T cells provided the cDNA or gDNA that made up the material.

Measured with immunoSEQ multiplex PCR; TCRdb has only the in-frame clones, and not every one. The data contain around 220,000 clones, about 90% of them seen just once; the ten biggest clones take up under 2.5%. Sequencing input: peripheral blood. The receptor was derived from a middle-aged man with active or convalescent COVID-19.

This CDR3 is CASSEAVRDPSYEQYF. CDR3 coding DNA: TGTGCCAGCAGTGAAGCGGTCAGGGATCCTTCCTACGAGCAGTACTTC. The chain carries TRBV6-1 and TRBJ2-7; maybe TRBD1 (5 bases). Trimming pared 0 bases from V and 1 base from J, leaving 13 bases between. The CDR3 is 16 residues long. The germline V gene encodes CDR1 MNHNS and CDR2 SASEGT.